The 7 T cell receptor beta chains given below trace back to one sample, sequenced in a study of blood T cell repertoires in COVID-19. Sequenced by immunoSEQ multiplex PCR; TCRdb stores in-frame clones only, minus some. The data hold about 120,000 clones, with approximately 70% observed a single time. Sequencing input: peripheral blood. Receptors were obtained from an older woman with acute or convalescent COVID-19.

This clone came up once. CDR3 sequence: CASSPHRTGASNQPQHF. The DNA for the CDR3 is TGTGCCAGCAGTCCACACAGGACAGGAGCCAGCAATCAGCCCCAGCATTTT. The chain joins TRBV28 to TRBJ1-5; 7 bases are a match to TRBD1. The CDR3 length is 17 residues. The V gene's germline CDR1 is MDHEN and CDR2 SYDVKM. V lost 5 bases, J lost 1 base, and 11 bases stayed unmatched.

The gene calls are TRBV29-1 and TRBJ1-2; TRBD1 matches at 9 bases. V lost 6 bases and J lost 4; bases outside the gene matches: 9. This CDR3 has 14 amino acids. Germline V gene data show CDR1 as SQVTM and CDR2 as ANQGSEA. This chain's CDR3 is CSVADRGALYGYTF. CDR3 sequence (DNA): TGCAGCGTCGCGGACAGGGGTGCCCTCTATGGCTACACCTTC.

The chain links TRBV27 to TRBJ1-2; D ambiguous. The CDR3 spans 12 residues. The germline gives CDR1 MNHEY, CDR2 SMNVEV (reference sequence). Trimming removed 5 bases from V and 2 bases from J, with 6 bases in between. CDR3 nucleotides: TGTGCCAGCAGTCCAGGAAACTATGGCTACACCTTC. Translating it yields CASSPGNYGYTF.

The rearrangement uses TRBV24-1 and TRBJ2-2; D might be TRBD2 (5 bases). Germline V gene lookup returns CDR1 KGHDR and CDR2 SFDVKD. V lost 5 bases and J lost 0, with 12 bases in between. This CDR3 comprises 16 residues. CDR3 in amino acids: CATSALGVTNTGELFF. CDR3 coding DNA: TGTGCCACCAGTGCCCTCGGGGTTACGAACACCGGGGAGCTGTTTTTT.

The genes are TRBV10-3 and TRBJ1-1, with D uncertain. The CDR3 covers 12 residues. The V gene's germline CDR1 is ENHRY and CDR2 SYGVKD. Trimming pared 7 bases from V and 1 base from J, leaving 7 bases between. The CDR3 spells CAITSGNTEAFF. The CDR3 DNA reads TGTGCCATCACATCGGGGAACACTGAAGCTTTCTTT.

This clone is categorized as medium-sized. This chain links TRBV12-3 or TRBV12-4 with TRBJ2-7; 7 nucleotides align to TRBD2. V trimming: 4 bases; J trimming: 7 bases; junction bases outside the gene matches: 7. There are 13 residues in the CDR3. CDR3: CASSSGTIREQYF. Here the CDR3 DNA reads TGTGCCAGCAGTTCCGGGACTATACGTGAGCAGTACTTC.

This clone was detected only a few times. The chain joins TRBV4-1 to TRBJ2-7, with 9 bases matching TRBD1. The V and J ends lost 0 bases and 6 bases, in that order; junction bases with no gene match: 15. The germline CDR1 and CDR2 sequences are MGHRA and YSYEKL. The CDR3 extends over 18 amino acids. The CDR3 DNA sequence: TGCGCCAGCAGCCAAGATTTTCGAGGACAGGGGCGAATTTCCGAGCAGTACTTC. Translating gives CASSQDFRGQGRISEQYF.